This T cell receptor beta chain was recovered during a study of T-cell memory formation after mild COVID-19. CDR3 length equals 17 residues. V was trimmed by 0 bases and J by 8 bases, leaving 22 bases between them. The V gene's germline CDR1 is SGHAT and CDR2 FQNNGV. Findings of the study overall: Contracting clones from day 15 to 85 had balanced CD4/CD8; later expanders favoured CD4+. Proof of SARS-CoV-2 specificity was absent for the second-wave clones that crested on day 37.

As to this clonotype: The antigen is undetermined.

5'RACE primed at constant segments yielded TCR alpha and TCR beta cDNA libraries bearing sample barcodes and UMIs. TCRdb re-called the 5' RACE reads through MiXCR, storing one row per CDR3 protein. The profile shows roughly 400,000 distinct CDR3 sequences, 18% of them singletons. The source material was PBMCs or a T cell subset sorted from them (not recorded which). V is TRBV11-2 and J is TRBJ1-2, with D uncertain. This TCR was recovered from a man between 18 and 29 years old who had mild COVID-19 (a few samples of this study predate the infection). Cell type and time point are not known. CDR3 DNA: TGTGCCAGCAGCTTAGAGGGCGCAGCCTACTCTCTATTCGGCTACACCTTC. It yields the protein CASSLEGAAYSLFGYTF.